This T cell receptor (beta chain) appears in the sequencing data of a study of radiotherapy plus CTLA-4 blockade in lung cancer. In the study overall: The study recorded objective responses in less than 20% of patients and disease control in around 33%. Study observations and caveats: The best predictor of response was reported to be early blood T cell clone dynamics, with interferon-beta.

Produced via immunoSEQ multiplex PCR; TCRdb's table is partial and in-frame only. This sample has 43,000 or so clones, with about 63% found just once. The junction had 6 bases not matched to a gene; V was cut back by 4 bases and J by 5 bases. The germline V gene has CDR1 SEHNR and CDR2 FQNEAQ (reference sequence). The CDR3 loop spans 14 amino acids. Comment on this clone: Its antigen remains unidentified.

The TCR was taken from a human donor with non-small cell lung cancer who had a partial response to radiotherapy plus ipilimumab. The sample consisted of peripheral blood, taken from a patient treated with radiotherapy plus ipilimumab. The chain employs TRBV7-9 and TRBJ2-7, with 9 bases identical to TRBD2. The CDR3 bases are TGTGCCAGCAGCTACTTAGCGGGAGTCAACGAGCAGTACTTC. Translating it yields CASSYLAGVNEQYF.